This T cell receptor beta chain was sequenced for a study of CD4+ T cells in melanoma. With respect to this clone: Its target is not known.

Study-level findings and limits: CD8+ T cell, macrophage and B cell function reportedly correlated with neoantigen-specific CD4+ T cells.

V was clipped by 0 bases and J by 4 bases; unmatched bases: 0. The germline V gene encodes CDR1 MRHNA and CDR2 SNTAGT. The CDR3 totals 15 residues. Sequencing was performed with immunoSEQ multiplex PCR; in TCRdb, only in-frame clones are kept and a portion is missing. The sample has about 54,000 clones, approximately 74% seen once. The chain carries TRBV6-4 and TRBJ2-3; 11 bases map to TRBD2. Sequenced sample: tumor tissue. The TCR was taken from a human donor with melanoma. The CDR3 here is CASSDSSGGADTQYF. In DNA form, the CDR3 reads TGTGCCAGCAGTGACTCTAGCGGGGGGGCAGATACGCAGTATTTT.